These 18 T cell receptor beta chains were all obtained from the same sample, sequenced in a study of OX40 agonist ivuxolimab in advanced cancers. The repertoire was sequenced with immunoSEQ multiplex PCR; TCRdb's copy has only in-frame clones and lacks some. Among about 60,000 clones listed, approximately 86% were seen once. The specimen comprised CD4+ or CD8+ T cells sorted from blood, sampled in a trial of the OX40 agonist ivuxolimab. The receptors here all came from an adult with an advanced solid tumor such as melanoma, head and neck, liver or kidney cancer.

The chain couples TRBV7-6 to TRBJ1-1, with 7 bases matching TRBD1. Germline lookup yields CDR1 SGHVS and CDR2 FNYEAQ. J gave up 10 bases and V 6 bases, and 11 bases lay outside the gene matches. The CDR3 runs 13 residues. CDR3 protein: CASSMGGGSRAFF. The CDR3 DNA follows: TGTGCCAGCAGTATGGGAGGGGGCTCAAGAGCTTTCTTT.

This chain links TRBV7-2 with TRBJ2-7; TRBD1 matches at 12 bases. This CDR3 region has 19 residues. The germline gives CDR1 SGHTA, CDR2 FQGNSA. The junction had 17 bases not matched to a gene; V was cut back by 5 bases and J by 3 bases. CDR3 in DNA: TGTGCCAGCAGCCGTATCGGCGGGACAGGGGGCGAAGGAGGCTACGAGCAGTACTTC. Translating gives CASSRIGGTGGEGGYEQYF.

The chain has TRBV7-8 and TRBJ2-7; D may be TRBD2 (7 bases). The germline V gene has CDR1 SGHVS and CDR2 FQNEAQ. Trimming took 5 bases from V and 1 from J, leaving 18 bases between them. The CDR3 length is 16 residues. CDR3 protein: CASSRGRGAVSYEQYF. The CDR3 nucleotides read TGTGCCAGCAGCCGGGGGAGGGGGGCGGTATCCTACGAGCAGTACTTC.

As for this clone: The sample has other DNA sequences that encode this CDR3 too. The V and J genes are TRBV7-2 and TRBJ2-5; D is ambiguous. V shed 3 bases and J shed 5 bases, with 7 bases lying between them. Germline V lookup: CDR1 SGHTA, CDR2 FQGNSA. This CDR3 comprises 12 residues. The CDR3 here is CASSFSGETQYF. DNA for the CDR3: TGTGCCAGCAGCTTTTCCGGGGAGACCCAGTACTTC.

DNA of the CDR3: TGTGCCAGCAGCTTGCGGGGCGGGGATCAGCCCCAGCATTTT. Translating gives CASSLRGGDQPQHF. The chain employs TRBV5-6 and TRBJ1-5, with D possibly matching TRBD1 (5 bases). The V gene's germline CDR1 is SGHDT and CDR2 YYEEEE. The CDR3 runs to 14 residues. Trimming took off 1 base at V and 5 bases at J, with 10 bases between the two ends.

The V gene is TRBV5-1, the J gene TRBJ2-7; D gene uncertain. The V end lost 4 bases, the J end lost 3 bases, and 11 bases lay between the germline ends. The CDR3 extends over 13 amino acids. Per the germline V gene, CDR1 is SGHRS and CDR2 is YFSETQ. Written as DNA, the CDR3 is TGCGCCAGCAGCCCGGACGTCGGCTACGAGCAGTACTTC. Its translation: CASSPDVGYEQYF.

This clone was picked up one time. The J gene is TRBJ2-6, the V gene TRBV5-1; D unresolved. Germline CDR1 and CDR2: SGHRS and YFSETQ. V lost 2 bases, J lost 2 bases, and 8 bases lay in between. This CDR3 comprises 15 residues. Written as DNA, the CDR3 is TGCGCCAGCAGCTTAGCCGTAGCTGGGGCCAACGTCCTGACTTTC. It specifies CASSLAVAGANVLTF.

The genes are TRBV7-2 and TRBJ2-7; 8 bases map to TRBD2. CDR1 SGHTA and CDR2 FQGNSA come from the germline V gene. The CDR3 contains 15 residues. With 0 bases clipped from V and 3 bases from J, the junction kept 4 bases outside the gene matches. The DNA of the CDR3 is TGTGCCAGCAGCTTAGCTGGGACTAGTAACTACGAGCAGTACTTC. This encodes CASSLAGTSNYEQYF.

This chain connects TRBV7-6 to TRBJ2-5, with D hard to call. V dropped 4 bases and J dropped 2 bases, with 11 bases sitting between them. This CDR3 is 14 amino acids long. Germline loops: CDR1 SGHVS, CDR2 FNYEAQ. The CDR3 nucleotides read TGTGCCAGCAGCTCCGCCTGGGGACAAGAGACCCAGTACTTC. This gives the protein CASSSAWGQETQYF.

In this sample, this clone turned up once. The chain is built from TRBV19 and TRBJ2-5, with TRBD2 identical over 7 bases. This CDR3 has 15 residues. Germline V lookup: CDR1 LNHDA, CDR2 SQIVND (reference sequence). Trimming at V came to 9 bases and at J to 7 bases, leaving 17 bases not matched to a gene. Here the CDR3 reads CASRRGVREEGTQYF. CDR3 nucleotides: TGTGCCAGCAGACGGGGGGTTCGTGAGGAGGGGACCCAGTACTTC.

This clone was detected once. The V call is TRBV7-9, the J call TRBJ2-7; the match to TRBD1 covers 11 bases. This CDR3 contains 15 residues. Germline V CDR1 and CDR2: SEHNR, FQNEAQ (reference sequence). The V and J ends lost 4 bases and 7 bases, in that order; junction bases with no gene match: 9. The CDR3 region is CASSSRTGGRGEQYF. The CDR3 nucleotides are TGTGCCAGCAGCTCGAGGACAGGGGGCCGAGGGGAGCAGTACTTC.

This chain uses TRBV4-2 with TRBJ2-7, with D possibly TRBD1 on 6 matching bases. V lost 0 bases and J 1 base, leaving 10 bases between the germline ends. The CDR3 covers 15 residues. From germline, CDR1 is LGHNA and CDR2 YNFKEQ. CDR3 nucleotides: TGTGCCAGCAGCCAAGATCCGGACAGATCCTACGAGCAGTACTTC. Residues: CASSQDPDRSYEQYF.

This clone appeared a single time. The chain combines TRBV10-3 with TRBJ1-1, with D uncertain. V lost 0 bases and J 0 bases, leaving 5 bases between the germline ends. Germline V gives CDR1 ENHRY, CDR2 SYGVKD. CDR3 size: 14 residues. CDR3 region: CAISESLVNTEAFF. Written as DNA, the CDR3 is TGTGCCATCAGTGAGTCCCTTGTGAACACTGAAGCTTTCTTT.

The chain has TRBV5-1 and TRBJ2-3; 8 positions match TRBD2. The CDR3 is 16 amino acids. CDR1 SGHRS and CDR2 YFSETQ come from the germline V gene. Trimming took 4 bases from V and 6 from J; bases not matched to a gene: 13. The CDR3: CASSATSSGWGDTQYF. In DNA form, the CDR3 reads TGCGCCAGCAGCGCGACGTCTAGCGGGTGGGGCGATACGCAGTATTTT.

The chain combines TRBV9 with TRBJ2-1; 8 bases match TRBD2. The V gene end was trimmed by 1 base and the J gene end by 6 bases; junction bases not matched to a gene: 9. Germline V gene data show CDR1 as SGDLS and CDR2 as YYNGEE. The CDR3 has 16 residues. DNA of the CDR3: TGTGCCAGCAGCGTATCTGCAGGGGCGGGGGGCAATGAGCAGTTCTTC. Protein sequence: CASSVSAGAGGNEQFF. Full variable domain (rest looked up from reference TRBV9 and TRBJ2-1): DSGVTQTPKHLITATGQRVTLRCSPRSGDLSVYWYQQSLDQGLQFLIQYYNGEERAKGNILERFSAQQFPDLHSELNLSSLELGDSALYFCASSVSAGAGGNEQFFGPGTRLTVL.

This sequence joins TRBV7-3 and TRBJ2-3; TRBD1 is a possible D gene (6 bases). Germline CDR1 is SGHTA and CDR2 is FQGTGA. With 0 bases removed from V and 3 bases from J, the gap between germline ends came to 7 bases. This CDR3 is built from 14 residues. This CDR3 is CASSLTTGTDTQYF. The CDR3 nucleotides read TGTGCCAGCAGCTTAACAACAGGGACAGATACGCAGTATTTT.

This clone has a single count. The chain carries TRBV27 and TRBJ1-3, with no clear D. The CDR3 covers 12 residues. Deletions cut 6 bases from V and 4 bases from J, with 7 bases between. Per the germline V gene, CDR1 is MNHEY and CDR2 is SMNVEV (reference sequence). The CDR3 protein is CASRSGGNTIYF. The CDR3 DNA follows: TGTGCCAGCAGGTCGGGGGGAAACACCATATATTTT.

The chain employs TRBV11-1 and TRBJ2-7, with a possible D match to TRBD1 (5 bases). V was shortened by 2 bases and J by 2 bases, with 10 bases between the two germline ends. Germline assignment: CDR1 SGHAT and CDR2 FQDESV (reference sequence). The CDR3 runs to 14 residues. CDR3 residues: CASSLLQGPYEQYF. CDR3 DNA: TGTGCCAGCAGCTTACTTCAGGGCCCCTACGAGCAGTACTTC.